A single sample gave rise to the 14 T cell receptor beta chains below, sequenced in a study of T cell repertoires in cytomegalovirus infection. TCRdb analysed the reads with MiXCR anew, one entry per CDR3 protein. The data contain 650,000 to 900,000 distinct CDR3 sequences, almost 30% of them singletons. These TCRs are of unknown antigen specificity. Material: cultured CD8+ T cells from PBMCs, obtained from culture after CMV antigen stimulation. Receptor source: a human donor in good health (CMV status not recorded). Some clones in this sample may be carry-over from other donors' samples.

This clonotype has at least ten counts. The V gene is TRBV12-3 or TRBV12-4, the J gene TRBJ1-5, with 7 bases fitting TRBD1. The CDR3 covers 18 residues. Unmatched junction bases numbered 13, after V lost 5 bases and J lost 0 bases. CDR3 in amino acids: CASSPRQGIFSSNQPQHF. CDR3 DNA: TGTGCCAGCAGTCCAAGACAGGGTATCTTCTCTAGCAATCAGCCCCAGCATTTT.

The chain recombines TRBV27 with TRBJ2-1; possibly TRBD1 for D (5 bases). V gave up 1 base and J gave up 8 bases, with 9 bases separating them. The CDR3 runs 13 residues. Germline V gene lookup returns CDR1 MNHEY and CDR2 SMNVEV (reference sequence). CDR3 sequence: CASSLWQGDEQFF. The CDR3 region has the DNA TGTGCCAGCAGTTTATGGCAGGGCGATGAGCAGTTCTTC.

This chain joins TRBV28 and TRBJ2-2; D not resolved. The V gene lost 7 bases and the J gene lost 6 bases, with 12 bases spanning the gap. Germline loops: CDR1 MDHEN, CDR2 SYDVKM. This CDR3 region has 13 residues. CDR3 sequence (DNA): TGTGCCAGCAAATACCCCGGCGCCGGGGAGCTGTTTTTT. Its protein product is CASKYPGAGELFF.

The genes are TRBV4-3 and TRBJ1-5; D call uncertain. The V end lost 0 bases, the J end lost 1 base, and 7 bases lay between the germline ends. This CDR3 has 15 residues. Germline CDR1 LGHNA, CDR2 YSLEER. CDR3 region: CASSQDRESNQPQHF. CDR3 sequence (DNA): TGCGCCAGCAGCCAAGATAGGGAAAGCAATCAGCCCCAGCATTTT.

This clonotype was recorded at least ten times. The chain recombines TRBV15 with TRBJ1-2; unclear D gene. Germline V CDR1 and CDR2: LNHNV, YYDKDF (reference sequence). The V end was cut by 0 bases, the J end by 3 bases, with 11 bases between. The CDR3 spans 15 residues. The CDR3 here is CATSRDTNLDYGYTF. Written as DNA, the CDR3 is TGTGCCACCAGCAGAGATACTAACTTGGACTATGGCTACACCTTC.

J is TRBJ1-1 and V is TRBV10-2; D call uncertain. Deletions cut 2 bases from V and 8 bases from J, with 9 bases between. This CDR3 contains 12 residues. Germline values: CDR1 WSHSY, CDR2 SAAADI. The DNA of the CDR3 is TGCGCCAGCAGTGAGGGTCTGACCGAAGCTTTCTTT. Protein product: CASSEGLTEAFF.

This clonotype has just a few counts. This chain links TRBV7-2 with TRBJ2-1, with D uncertain. Trimming took off 7 bases at V and 4 bases at J, with 8 bases between the two ends. Germline-derived CDR1 and CDR2 are SGHTA and FQGNSA. CDR3 length: 12 residues. The CDR3 here is CASTMSYNEQFF. The CDR3, as DNA: TGTGCCAGCACTATGTCGTACAATGAGCAGTTCTTC.

This clonotype was detected only a few times. This sequence joins TRBV7-9 and TRBJ2-3; unclear D gene. The CDR3 contains 13 residues. V was pared by 8 bases and J by 0 bases, with 9 bases between. Germline CDR1 SEHNR, CDR2 FQNEAQ (reference sequence). DNA of the CDR3: TGTGCCAGCTTAGGATCTAGCACAGATACGCAGTATTTT. Amino acid sequence: CASLGSSTDTQYF. Full variable domain (outside the CDR3, taken from reference TRBV7-9 and TRBJ2-3): DTGVSQNPRHKITKRGQNVTFRCDPISEHNRLYWYRQTLGQGPEFLTYFQNEAQLEKSRLLSDRFSAERPKGSFSTLEIQRTEQGDSAMYLCASLGSSTDTQYFGPGTRLTVL.

In this sample, this clonotype turned up many times. The genes are TRBV6-5 and TRBJ2-7; D is unresolved. Trimming removed 0 bases from V and 3 bases from J, with 6 bases in between. Germline V gene data show CDR1 as MNHEY and CDR2 as SVGAGI. The CDR3 spans 13 residues. The CDR3 sequence: CASSYSQNYEQYF. CDR3 nucleotide sequence: TGTGCCAGCAGTTACTCACAGAACTACGAGCAGTACTTC.

The J gene is TRBJ1-2, the V gene TRBV5-5, with D hard to call. This CDR3 is 15 amino acids long. Germline V gives CDR1 SGHKS, CDR2 YYEKEE (reference sequence). V was pared by 4 bases and J by 3 bases, with 16 bases between. CDR3 in amino acids: CASSHTDLGDYGYTF. The CDR3 coding sequence is TGTGCCAGCAGCCACACCGACCTCGGGGACTATGGCTACACCTTC.

The CDR3 DNA reads as TGTGCCAGTAGTATAGGGGCAGGCTCCCAATACTCCTACGAGCAGTACTTC. This gives the protein CASSIGAGSQYSYEQYF. This chain uses TRBV19 with TRBJ2-7; D ambiguous. CDR1 and CDR2 (germline): LNHDA, SQIVND (reference sequence). V was clipped by 1 base and J by 0 bases, with 16 bases between them. This CDR3 is 17 amino acids long.

This clonotype was seen a handful of times. This sequence joins TRBV25-1 and TRBJ2-3; the D call may be TRBD1 or TRBD2 (5 bases each). Germline loops: CDR1 MGHDK, CDR2 SYGVNS. The CDR3 runs to 14 residues. V lost 6 bases and J lost 4, with 14 bases in between. The CDR3 DNA sequence: TGTGCCAGCAGCCAGGGTGGTAGCGCAGATACGCAGTATTTT. Translation gives CASSQGGSADTQYF.

The rearrangement links TRBV6-1 to TRBJ2-3, with D uncertain. In germline, CDR1 is MNHNS, CDR2 SASEGT. V lost 2 bases and J lost 1, with 7 bases in between. This CDR3 region has 14 residues. The CDR3, as DNA: TGTGCCAGCAGTGAACGCCAGGGCACAGATACGCAGTATTTT. This sequence encodes CASSERQGTDTQYF.

There are a few counts of this clonotype. This CDR3 is CASSPYSSHQPQHF. Written as DNA, the CDR3 is TGTGCCAGCAGCCCTTACAGTTCCCATCAGCCCCAGCATTTT. This sequence joins TRBV7-9 and TRBJ1-5; D gene uncertain. Germline assignment: CDR1 SEHNR and CDR2 FQNEAQ (reference sequence). CDR3 length: 14 amino acids. Trimming stripped 5 bases from V and 5 bases from J, with 13 bases between.